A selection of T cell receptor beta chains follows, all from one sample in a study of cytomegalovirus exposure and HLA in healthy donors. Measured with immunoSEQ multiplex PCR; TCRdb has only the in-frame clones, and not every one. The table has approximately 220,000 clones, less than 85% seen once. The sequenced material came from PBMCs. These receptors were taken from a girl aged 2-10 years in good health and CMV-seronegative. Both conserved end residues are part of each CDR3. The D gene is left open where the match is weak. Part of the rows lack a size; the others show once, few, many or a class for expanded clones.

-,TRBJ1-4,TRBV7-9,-,CASSLAQVYDEKLFF,TGTGCCAGCAGCTTAGCTCAGGTCTATGATGAAAAACTGTTTTTT
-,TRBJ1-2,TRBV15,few,CATSRAGTNYGYTF,TGTGCCACCAGCAGAGCGGGAACTAACTATGGCTACACCTTC
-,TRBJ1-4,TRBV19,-,CASTVRGPNEKLFF,TGTGCCAGTACGGTCAGGGGCCCGAATGAAAAACTGTTTTTT
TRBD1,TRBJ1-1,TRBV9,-,CASSGDRGPEAFF,TGTGCCAGCAGCGGGGACAGGGGCCCTGAAGCTTTCTTT
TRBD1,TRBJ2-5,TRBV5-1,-,CASSSGQGAETQYF,TGCGCCAGCAGCTCGGGACAGGGGGCAGAGACCCAGTACTTC
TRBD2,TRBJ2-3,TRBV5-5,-,CASSFLASGRTDTQYF,TGTGCCAGCAGCTTTTTGGCTAGCGGGAGGACAGATACGCAGTATTTT
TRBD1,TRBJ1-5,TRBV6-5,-,CASSRTGASNQPQHF,TGTGCCAGCAGCAGGACAGGGGCGAGCAATCAGCCCCAGCATTTT
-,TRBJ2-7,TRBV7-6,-,CASSLGRTYEQYF,TGTGCCAGCAGCTTAGGCCGGACATACGAGCAGTACTTC
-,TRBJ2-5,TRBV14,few,CASSQFSGVGETQYF,TGTGCCAGCAGCCAATTTTCAGGGGTCGGAGAGACCCAGTACTTC
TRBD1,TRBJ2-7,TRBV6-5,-,CASSYRLDRGYEQYF,TGTGCCAGCAGTTACCGCCTGGACAGGGGGTACGAGCAGTACTTC
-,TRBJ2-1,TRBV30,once,CAWTPSSEQFF,TGTGCCTGGACCCCTTCGTCTGAGCAGTTCTTC
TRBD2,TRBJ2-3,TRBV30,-,CAGSGRAVPSPTDTQYF,TGTGCCGGCTCTGGGAGGGCGGTTCCCTCCCCCACAGATACGCAGTATTTT
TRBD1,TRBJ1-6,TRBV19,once,CASSIRGQGDSPLHF,TGTGCCAGTAGTATTCGGGGACAGGGAGATTCACCCCTCCACTTT
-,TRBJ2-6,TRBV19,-,CASDDSLGANVLTF,TGTGCCAGTGATGACAGCCTTGGGGCCAACGTCCTGACTTTC
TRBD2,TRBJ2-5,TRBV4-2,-,CASSQAGPRLAGRETQYF,TGTGCCAGCAGCCAGGCCGGACCTCGACTAGCGGGAAGAGAGACCCAGTACTTC
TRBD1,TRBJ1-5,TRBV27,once,CASRPGTGGQPQHF,TGTGCCAGCAGACCCGGGACAGGGGGCCAGCCCCAGCATTTT
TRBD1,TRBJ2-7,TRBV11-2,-,CASSWGWGQDYEQYF,TGTGCCAGCAGCTGGGGGTGGGGACAGGACTACGAGCAGTACTTC
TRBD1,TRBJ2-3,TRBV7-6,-,CASSFQGAHQDTQYF,TGTGCCAGCAGCTTTCAGGGGGCCCACCAAGATACGCAGTATTTT